This entry features one T cell receptor beta chain sequence. Original data processing: Counts of nucleated cells, estimated from reference gene primer amplification, were obtained. Repertoires were generated with immunoSEQ multiplex PCR, while TCRdb's copy carries only in-frame clones and drops some. V, J and clone size derive from that table, while D and trimming were established from the DNA sequence. Of about 230,000 clones in the sample, 85% to 90% were seen once. The CDR3 is 14 amino acids. V gave up 2 bases and J gave up 8 bases, with 13 bases separating them. The germline V gene encodes CDR1 SGHTA and CDR2 FQGTGA. Seattle's cohort entered during active infection and was followed longitudinally. These data are taken from a study of blood T cell repertoires in COVID-19. Study summary: Nucleic acid was either cDNA or gDNA, and it came from T cells, B-cell-depleted T cells, or PBMCs.

This clonotype was sampled from a man in his fifties with COVID-19, enrolled during active disease. Sequenced input: peripheral blood. The rearrangement uses TRBV7-3 and TRBJ2-4, with a possible D match to TRBD2 (6 bases). CDR3 protein: CASSLDGRSDIQYF. The CDR3 DNA reads TGTGCCAGCAGCTTAGATGGGAGGTCGGACATTCAGTACTTC.